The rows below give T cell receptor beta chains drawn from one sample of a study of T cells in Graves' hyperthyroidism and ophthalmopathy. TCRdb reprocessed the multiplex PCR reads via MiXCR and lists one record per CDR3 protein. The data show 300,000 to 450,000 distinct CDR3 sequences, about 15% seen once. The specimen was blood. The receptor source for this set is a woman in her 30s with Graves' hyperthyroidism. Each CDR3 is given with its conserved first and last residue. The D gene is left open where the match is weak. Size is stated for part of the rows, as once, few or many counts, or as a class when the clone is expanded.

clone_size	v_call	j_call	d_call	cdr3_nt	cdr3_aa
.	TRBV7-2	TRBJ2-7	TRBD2	TGTGCCAGCAGTCGACCTAGCGGGGCTTACGAGCAGTACTTC	CASSRPSGAYEQYF
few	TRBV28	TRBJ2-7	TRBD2	TGTGCCAGCAGGCCCTCTAGCGGGAAGTCTTACGAGCAGTACTTC	CASRPSSGKSYEQYF
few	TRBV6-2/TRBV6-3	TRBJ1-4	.	TGTGCCAGCAGTTACGAAGGGCGGACCAATGAAAAACTGTTTTTT	CASSYEGRTNEKLFF
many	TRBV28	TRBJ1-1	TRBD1	TGTGCCAGCAGTTTAGACGACAGGGTGTCTTTCTTT	CASSLDDRVSFF
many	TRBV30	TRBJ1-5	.	TGTGCCTGGGGAGGATCCAGGGGTAGCAATCAGCCCCAGCATTTT	CAWGGSRGSNQPQHF
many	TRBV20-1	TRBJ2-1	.	TGCAGTGCTAGGTTACCCTCTGGGAATGAGCAGTTCTTC	CSARLPSGNEQFF
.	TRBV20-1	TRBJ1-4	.	TGCAGACAACGGGGCGATAATGAAAAACTGTTTTTT	CRQRGDNEKLFF
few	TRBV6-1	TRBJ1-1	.	TGTGCCAGCAGTTCACACACTGCGGACACTGAAGCTTTCTTT	CASSSHTADTEAFF
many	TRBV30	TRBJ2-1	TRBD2	TGTGCCTGGAATAAGGGTAGCGGGAGCTACAATGAGCAGTTCTTC	CAWNKGSGSYNEQFF
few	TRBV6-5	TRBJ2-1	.	TGTGCCAGCAGTTACCCCCACGGGAGAGACAATGAGCAGTTCTTC	CASSYPHGRDNEQFF
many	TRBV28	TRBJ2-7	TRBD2	TGTGCCAGCAGCCTAGCGGGAGGCCACGAGCAGTACTTC	CASSLAGGHEQYF
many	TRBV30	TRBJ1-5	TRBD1	TGTGCCTGGAGTCAGGGGGAGGTTCAGCCCCAGCATTTT	CAWSQGEVQPQHF
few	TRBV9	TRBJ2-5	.	TGTGCCAGCTCCAGGGCGGCGGGGGAGACCCAGTACTTC	CASSRAAGETQYF
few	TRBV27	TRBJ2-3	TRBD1	TGTGCCAGCAGGACTCCGGGACAGGGGCGGACAGATACGCAGTATTTT	CASRTPGQGRTDTQYF
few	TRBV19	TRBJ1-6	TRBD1	TGTGCCAGTAGTATTGAGGGGGCTCTTGATTCACCCCTCCACTTT	CASSIEGALDSPLHF
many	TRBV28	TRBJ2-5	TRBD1	TGTGCCAGCGAAAACAGGGGTCCGGAGACCCAGTACTTC	CASENRGPETQYF
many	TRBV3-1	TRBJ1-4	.	TGTGCCAGCAGCCATGAAGGGACGGGAACTAATGAAAAACTGTTTTTT	CASSHEGTGTNEKLFF
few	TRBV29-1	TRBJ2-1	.	TGCAGCGTTGAGTGGCTTACATCCTACAATGAGCAGTTCTTC	CSVEWLTSYNEQFF
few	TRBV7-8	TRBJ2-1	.	TGTGCCAGCAGCCAGAGCGGGAGGACCGGACAGGGGGAGCAGTTCTTC	CASSQSGRTGQGEQFF